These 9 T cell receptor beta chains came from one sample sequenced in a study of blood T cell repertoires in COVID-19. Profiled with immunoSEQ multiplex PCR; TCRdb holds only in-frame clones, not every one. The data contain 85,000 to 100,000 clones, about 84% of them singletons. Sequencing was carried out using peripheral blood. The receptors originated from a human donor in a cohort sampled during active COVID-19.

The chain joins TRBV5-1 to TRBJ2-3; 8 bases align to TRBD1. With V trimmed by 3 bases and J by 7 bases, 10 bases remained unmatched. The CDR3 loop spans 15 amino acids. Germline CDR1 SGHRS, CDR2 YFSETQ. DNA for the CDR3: TGCGCCAGCAGCTCGACAGGGGCCTCAGGGAATACGCAGTATTTT. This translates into CASSSTGASGNTQYF.

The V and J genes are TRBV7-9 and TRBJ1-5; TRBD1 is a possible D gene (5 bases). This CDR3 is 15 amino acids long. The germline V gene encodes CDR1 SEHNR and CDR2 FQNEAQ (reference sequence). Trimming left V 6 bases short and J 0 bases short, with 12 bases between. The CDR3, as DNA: TGTGCCAGCAGTCTCATGGGGGGTAGCAATCAGCCCCAGCATTTT. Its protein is CASSLMGGSNQPQHF. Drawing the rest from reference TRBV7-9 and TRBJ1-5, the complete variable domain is DTGVSQNPRHKITKRGQNVTFRCDPISEHNRLYWYRQTLGQGPEFLTYFQNEAQLEKSRLLSDRFSAERPKGSFSTLEIQRTEQGDSAMYLCASSLMGGSNQPQHFGDGTRLSIL.

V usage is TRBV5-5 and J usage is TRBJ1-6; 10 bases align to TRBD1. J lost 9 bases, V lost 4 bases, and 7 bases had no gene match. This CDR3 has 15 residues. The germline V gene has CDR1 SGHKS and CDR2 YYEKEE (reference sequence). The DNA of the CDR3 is TGTGCCAGCAGCCAGACGGGACAGGGGTCTTCACCCCTCCACTTT. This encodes CASSQTGQGSSPLHF.

CDR3 coding DNA: TGTGCCAGCAGCTTAGTCGGTAGCGGGGGAGATACGCAGTATTTT. The encoded protein is CASSLVGSGGDTQYF. The rearrangement uses TRBV7-2 and TRBJ2-3; 9 bases fit TRBD2. Per germline, CDR1 SGHTA and CDR2 FQGNSA. The CDR3 is 15 residues long. Unmatched junction bases numbered 4, after V lost 1 base and J lost 5 bases.

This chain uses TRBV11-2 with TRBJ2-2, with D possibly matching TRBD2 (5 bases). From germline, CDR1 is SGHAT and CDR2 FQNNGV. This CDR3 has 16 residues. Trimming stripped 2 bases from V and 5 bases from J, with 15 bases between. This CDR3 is CASSLSGGGGTGELFF. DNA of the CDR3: TGTGCCAGCAGCTTAAGTGGTGGAGGCGGGACCGGGGAGCTGTTTTTT.

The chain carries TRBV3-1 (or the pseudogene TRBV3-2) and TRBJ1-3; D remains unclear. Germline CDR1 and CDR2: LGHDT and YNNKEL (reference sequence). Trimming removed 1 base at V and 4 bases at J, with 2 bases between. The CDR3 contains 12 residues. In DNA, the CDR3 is TGTGCCAGCAGCCAAGCGGGAAACACCATATATTTT. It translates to CASSQAGNTIYF.

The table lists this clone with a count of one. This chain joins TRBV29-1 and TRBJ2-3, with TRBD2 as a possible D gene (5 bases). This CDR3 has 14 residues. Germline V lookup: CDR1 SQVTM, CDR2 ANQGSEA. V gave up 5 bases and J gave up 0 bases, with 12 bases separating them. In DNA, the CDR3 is TGCAGCGTTCTCGACTATACTAGCACAGATACGCAGTATTTT. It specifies CSVLDYTSTDTQYF.

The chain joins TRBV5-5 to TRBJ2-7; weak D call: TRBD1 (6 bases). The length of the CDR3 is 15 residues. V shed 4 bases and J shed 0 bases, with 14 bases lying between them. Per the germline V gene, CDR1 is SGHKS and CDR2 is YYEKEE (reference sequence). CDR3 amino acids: CASSPWGPSSYEQYF. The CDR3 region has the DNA TGTGCCAGCAGCCCCTGGGGGCCCAGCTCCTACGAGCAGTACTTC.

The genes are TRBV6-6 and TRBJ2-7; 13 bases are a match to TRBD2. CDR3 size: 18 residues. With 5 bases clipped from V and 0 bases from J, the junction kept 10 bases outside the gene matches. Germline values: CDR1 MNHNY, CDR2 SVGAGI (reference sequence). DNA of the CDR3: TGTGCCAGCAGTCCACGAACGGGACTAGCGGGGTTCTCCTACGAGCAGTACTTC. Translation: CASSPRTGLAGFSYEQYF.